What follows are 18 T cell receptor beta chains derived from one specimen sequenced in a study of T cells in Graves' hyperthyroidism and ophthalmopathy. The source material, RNA transcripts, was used to amplify TCR beta CDR3 regions. The HTBI set primed first-round TCR CDR3 RT-PCR. TCRdb reprocessed the multiplex PCR reads via MiXCR and lists one record per CDR3 protein. Here the sample spans approximately 510,000 distinct CDR3 sequences, about a fifth being singletons. The sample comprised blood. All receptors come from a man in his late teens or twenties with Graves' hyperthyroidism.

This clonotype was detected many times. This chain links TRBV6-1 with TRBJ1-3, with 7 bases identical to TRBD1. Trimming removed 6 bases from V and 7 bases from J; junction bases left unmatched: 9. This CDR3 has 14 amino acids. Germline V gene sequence: CDR1 MNHNS, CDR2 SASEGT. CDR3 amino acids: CASSSDRVWNTIYF. For the CDR3, the DNA is TGTGCCAGCAGCTCCGACAGGGTCTGGAACACCATATATTTT.

This clonotype came up a few times. The CDR3 sequence is CASSQQYSGVGSYEQYF. DNA for the CDR3: TGCGCCAGCAGCCAACAATATAGCGGGGTGGGCTCCTACGAGCAGTACTTC. The rearrangement uses TRBV4-1 and TRBJ2-7; 8 nucleotides agree with TRBD2. The CDR3 totals 17 residues. J was trimmed by 0 bases and V by 2 bases; bases with no gene match: 9. CDR1 and CDR2 from the germline V gene are MGHRA and YSYEKL.

This clonotype was detected many times. The chain recombines TRBV20-1 with TRBJ2-7; TRBD1 matches 7 bases. In germline, CDR1 is DFQATT, CDR2 SNEGSKA (reference sequence). This CDR3 is built from 14 residues. Trimming removed 2 bases from V and 2 bases from J; junction bases left unmatched: 6. CDR3 sequence reads: CSARRWDRTYEQYF. CDR3 coding DNA: TGCAGTGCTAGACGATGGGACAGAACCTACGAGCAGTACTTC.

This clonotype came up many times. The chain recombines TRBV6-4 with TRBJ2-7; D is uncertain. The CDR3 runs to 14 residues. Germline CDR1 MRHNA, CDR2 SNTAGT. Trimming took 6 bases from V and 0 from J, leaving 12 bases between them. Here the CDR3 reads CASSAESPSYEQYF. CDR3 nucleotides: TGTGCCAGCAGCGCAGAGAGTCCCTCCTACGAGCAGTACTTC.

V and J are TRBV12-3 or TRBV12-4 and TRBJ2-5; the match to TRBD2 covers 13 bases. The V segment lost 5 bases and the J segment 5 bases; nucleotides outside the gene matches: 5. The CDR3 is 15 residues long. The DNA of the CDR3 is TGTGCCAGCAGTACTAGCGGGGGGGTCGGGGAGACCCAGTACTTC. Translating it yields CASSTSGGVGETQYF.

The chain joins TRBV27 to TRBJ1-6, with 9 bases aligning to TRBD1. The junction had 14 bases not matched to a gene; V was cut back by 0 bases and J by 5 bases. The germline V gene has CDR1 MNHEY and CDR2 SMNVEV (reference sequence). CDR3 size: 20 residues. CDR3 loop: CASSLSGTGTGPANNSPLHF. CDR3 nucleotide sequence: TGTGCCAGCAGTTTATCAGGGACCGGGACAGGGCCCGCTAATAATTCACCCCTCCACTTT.

This clonotype appeared a few times. The chain uses TRBV4-1 and TRBJ1-2; D is ambiguous. This CDR3 has 16 residues. Germline V gene lookup returns CDR1 MGHRA and CDR2 YSYEKL. Trimming took off 0 bases at V and 4 bases at J, with 15 bases between the two ends. CDR3 DNA sequence: TGCGCCAGCAGCCAAGATTGGGTGGAACGGAGCTATGGCTACACCTTC. This gives the protein CASSQDWVERSYGYTF.

This chain's CDR3 is CASSSRVSNTEAFF. CDR3 DNA sequence: TGTGCCAGCAGTTCCAGGGTATCTAACACTGAAGCTTTCTTT. J is TRBJ1-1 and V is TRBV12-3 or TRBV12-4; a possible D gene is TRBD1 (5 bases). The CDR3 sequence is 14 residues long. The germline V and J ends were trimmed by 4 bases and 2 bases, with 11 bases remaining between them.

This clonotype was seen at least ten times. V usage is TRBV27 and J usage is TRBJ1-5, with no clear D. The CDR3 length is 16 residues. V shed 3 bases and J shed 0 bases, with 12 bases lying between them. CDR1 is MNHEY, CDR2 SMNVEV, per germline (reference sequence). The CDR3 DNA follows: TGTGCCAGCAGTTTTTCAGGAGCCAATAGCAATCAGCCCCAGCATTTT. This gives the protein CASSFSGANSNQPQHF.

In its sample, this clonotype was seen a few times. CDR3 in DNA: TGTGCCAGCATCCGAGACGGGATGAACACTGAAGCTTTCTTT. Encoded protein: CASIRDGMNTEAFF. V usage is TRBV28 and J usage is TRBJ1-1; no clear D gene. This CDR3 region has 14 residues. Germline lookup yields CDR1 MDHEN and CDR2 SYDVKM. The V end lost 7 bases, the J end lost 0 bases, and 12 bases lay between the germline ends.

A few counts support this clonotype. The chain is built from TRBV15 and TRBJ1-3, with 9 positions matching TRBD1. CDR1 and CDR2 from the germline V gene are LNHNV and YYDKDF (reference sequence). The CDR3 has 15 residues. V shed 1 base and J 3 bases; nucleotides not matched to a gene: 1. The CDR3 reads CATSRGGQGGNTIYF. CDR3 in DNA: TGTGCCACCAGCAGAGGGGGACAGGGTGGAAACACCATATATTTT.

The V and J genes are TRBV7-2 and TRBJ2-5; possibly TRBD1 for D (5 bases). The CDR3 is 15 amino acids. From germline, CDR1 is SGHTA and CDR2 FQGNSA. The V end lost 6 bases, the J end lost 5 bases, and 19 bases lay between the germline ends. The CDR3 region is CASSRITGLGETQYF. The DNA for the CDR3 is TGTGCCAGCAGTCGGATCACAGGCCTTGGGGAGACCCAGTACTTC.

This clonotype was recorded at least ten times. The chain joins TRBV20-1 to TRBJ2-7; D is perhaps TRBD2 (7 bases). CDR3 length equals 12 residues. Trimming removed 4 bases from V and 6 bases from J, with 13 bases in between. Germline assignment: CDR1 DFQATT and CDR2 SNEGSKA (reference sequence). The CDR3: CSAIRGAGEQYF. In DNA, the CDR3 is TGCAGTGCTATCCGGGGGGCGGGCGAGCAGTACTTC.

The chain links TRBV27 to TRBJ2-7, with D possibly called TRBD1 or TRBD2 (6 bases each). In germline, CDR1 is MNHEY, CDR2 SMNVEV (reference sequence). The CDR3 loop spans 13 amino acids. V was cut by 3 bases and J by 7 bases, with 13 bases left in between. The CDR3 loop is CASSFRGAGEQYF. The CDR3 nucleotides are TGTGCCAGCAGTTTTAGGGGGGCAGGTGAGCAGTACTTC.

The chain couples TRBV5-1 to TRBJ2-5, with a possible D match to TRBD1 (6 bases). The CDR3 loop spans 14 amino acids. V was clipped by 4 bases and J by 2 bases, with 12 bases between them. The germline CDR1 and CDR2 sequences are SGHRS and YFSETQ. The CDR3 coding sequence is TGCGCCAGCAGCGTCGGGACAAGTCAAGAGACCCAGTACTTC. Its translation: CASSVGTSQETQYF.

This clonotype was seen at least ten times. The chain uses TRBV12-3 or TRBV12-4 and TRBJ1-3; no definite D call. Trimming shortened V by 8 bases and J by 0 bases, and 11 bases separated the two germline ends. CDR3 length: 14 amino acids. CDR3 sequence reads: CASPSGYSGNTIYF. CDR3 coding DNA: TGTGCCAGCCCCTCCGGGTACTCTGGAAACACCATATATTTT.

This clonotype was observed many times. The chain has TRBV27 and TRBJ1-2; D is perhaps TRBD1 (5 bases). This CDR3 comprises 14 residues. Germline V gene lookup returns CDR1 MNHEY and CDR2 SMNVEV (reference sequence). V lost 5 bases and J 7 bases, leaving 17 bases between the germline ends. CDR3 protein: CASSPEGGARGYTF. CDR3 coding DNA: TGTGCCAGCAGTCCCGAGGGAGGGGCGCGTGGCTACACCTTC.

This clonotype appeared many times. The chain recombines TRBV19 with TRBJ2-7; D perhaps matches TRBD1 (6 bases). V was pared by 4 bases and J by 3 bases, with 10 bases between. CDR3 size: 13 residues. In germline, CDR1 is LNHDA, CDR2 SQIVND (reference sequence). The CDR3 is CASSTQGLYEQYF. Written as DNA, the CDR3 is TGTGCCAGTAGTACGCAGGGGCTCTACGAGCAGTACTTC.